Given below is one T cell receptor beta chain in context. The antigen is not known. Oncomine TCR Beta short-read sequencing was applied to DNA from cultured CD4+ T cells. MiXCR, run by TCRdb on the PCR reads, gives a single entry per CDR3 protein. The sample comprises about 7,100 distinct CDR3 sequences, around three fifths of which are singletons, and 28% rests with the top ten. The data were taken from a study of vaccination and CD4 T cells after COVID-19. Study overall: Overlapping peptides covering the spike proteins of SARS-CoV-2, HCoV-NL63, HCoV-OC43 and HCoV-229E were added to stimulate cells.

CDR1 and CDR2 (germline): SGHTA, FQGNSA. The CDR3 runs 15 residues. The V and J ends lost 5 bases and 9 bases respectively, with 20 bases between them. Treatment indicated: roughly 11-day PBMC culture with coronavirus spike peptide pools or control peptides (ViraFEST assay). The TCR comes from a human donor who had recovered from COVID-19. The sequenced sample was CD4+ T cells from blood, cultured in vitro. This chain joins TRBV7-2 and TRBJ2-1; possible D gene TRBD2, 5 bases. Here the CDR3 DNA reads TGTGCCAGCAGCCTCGACCCGACGAGGGTTGGTGAGCAGTTCTTC. Amino acid sequence: CASSLDPTRVGEQFF.